This TCR beta chain was sequenced during a study of cytotoxic CD8 clonotypes in ibrutinib-treated CLL. Turning to the study itself: Response samples were obtained once patients had received a median 12 months of treatment, range 6 to 36.

Clones were sequenced by immunoSEQ multiplex PCR, and TCRdb holds only the in-frame ones, with some missing. The sample yields some 35,000 clones, 69% seen once. This CDR3 spans 17 amino acids. The germline V gene encodes CDR1 SGHNT and CDR2 YENEEA. The V and J ends lost 6 bases and 7 bases respectively, with 27 bases between them. The source of this sequence is a human donor with chronic lymphocytic leukemia. This chain links TRBV11-3 with TRBJ1-1, with D possibly TRBD1 on 5 matching bases. This specimen was PBMCs, taken before ibrutinib treatment. The chain's CDR3 is CASRLRSEGPSPGEAFF. DNA for the CDR3: TGTGCCAGCAGATTACGATCCGAGGGGCCATCCCCTGGTGAAGCTTTCTTT.